Each of the 30 T cell receptor beta chains below was sequenced from the same sample in a study of T cell clonality in common variable immunodeficiency. Sequencing was performed with immunoSEQ multiplex PCR; in TCRdb, only in-frame clones are kept and a portion is missing. The specimen has roughly 55,000 clones, none found just once. The sequencing sample was made of peripheral blood mononuclear cells. The receptors were sampled from a person aged 18 to 70 in good health.

This clone was found many times. The CDR3 DNA, read in part, is TGTGCCAGCAGCCCTTTCGTTGCGGACACTGAA. Its translation: CASSPFVADTE. The entire CDR3 protein reads CASSPFVADTEAFF. This chain uses TRBV7-6 with TRBJ1-1, with no clear D. The read terminates 3 residues ahead of where the CDR3 ends, so the germline J gene completes it. The CDR3 runs 14 residues. V was clipped by 5 bases and J by 3 bases, with 13 bases between them. Germline V lookup: CDR1 SGHVS, CDR2 FNYEAQ.

This clone was recorded at least ten times. The CDR3 goes on 3 residues after the read ends, and that part is filled in from the germline J gene. The rearrangement joins TRBV7-2 to TRBJ2-7, with 8 nucleotides matching TRBD2. CDR3 length equals 13 residues. After removal of 5 bases from V and 3 bases from J, the junction contained 3 bases not matched to a gene. Germline values: CDR1 SGHTA, CDR2 FQGNSA. This CDR3 is CASSPGGNYEQYF. The part of the CDR3 DNA that was read is TGTGCCAGCAGCCCGGGGGGGAACTACGAG.

This clone was seen repeatedly, ten times or more. The read finishes 3 residues shy of the CDR3 end, and the germline J gene is used to complete it. This chain joins TRBV29-1 and TRBJ2-4; 8 bases fit TRBD2. Germline CDR1 SQVTM, CDR2 ANQGSEA. CDR3 length equals 14 residues. CDR3 bases read: TGCAGCGTCGGAACGACTAGCGACCCATCTGTT. Its translation is CSVGTTSDPSV. The full CDR3 protein is CSVGTTSDPSVQYF.

This clone was counted ten times or more. The CDR3 end is not reached by the read, which stops 3 residues before it; the germline J gene fills it in. The chain couples TRBV7-2 to TRBJ2-5; a possible D gene is TRBD1 (5 bases). Germline CDR1 reads SGHTA; CDR2 reads FQGNSA. Trimming shortened V by 6 bases and J by 6 bases, and 17 bases separated the two germline ends. This CDR3 has 14 amino acids. This CDR3 is CASRQQDRSKTQYF. Incomplete CDR3 DNA: TGTGCCAGCAGACAACAGGATCGCTCCAAGACC.

This clone showed up just a few times. The CDR3 goes on 3 residues after the read ends, and that part is filled in from the germline J gene. Other nucleotide sequences in the sample specify the same CDR3. V usage is TRBV19 and J usage is TRBJ1-2, with 11 bases identical to TRBD1. The CDR3 extends over 13 amino acids. Germline assignment: CDR1 LNHDA and CDR2 SQIVND (reference sequence). CDR3 sequence reads: CASSPGQGGGYTF. The CDR3 DNA, read in part, is TGTGCCAGTAGCCCGGGACAGGGGGGCGGA.

This clone has just a few counts. The CDR3 end lies 3 residues beyond the end of the read and is filled in from the germline J gene. The V call is TRBV20-1, the J call TRBJ2-1, with D perhaps matching TRBD2 (5 bases). The CDR3 runs to 13 residues. Germline V gene sequence: CDR1 DFQATT, CDR2 SNEGSKA (reference sequence). V was pared by 0 bases and J by 9 bases, with 12 bases between. CDR3 bases read: TGCAGTGCTAGAGAAATCCTAGCACGTGAG. It is translated as CSAREILARE. In full, the CDR3 reads CSAREILAREQFF.

Ten or more counts support this clone. The CDR3 extends 3 residues past the end of the read, so its final part is completed from the germline J gene. The V gene is TRBV29-1, the J gene TRBJ2-1; the D is unclear. Germline V lookup: CDR1 SQVTM, CDR2 ANQGSEA. This CDR3 spans 13 amino acids. Trimming took off 7 bases at V and 7 bases at J, with 17 bases between the two ends. CDR3 sequence: CSARYIVSNEQFF. The CDR3 bases that were read are TGCAGCGCCAGATATATTGTCTCGAATGAG.

This clone was counted many times. The CDR3 goes on 3 residues after the read ends, and that part is filled in from the germline J gene. The chain recombines TRBV28 with TRBJ2-7; 8 bases match TRBD2. There are 15 residues in the CDR3. V was clipped by 3 bases and J by 6 bases; unmatched bases: 10. The germline CDR1 and CDR2 sequences are MDHEN and SYDVKM. The CDR3: CASSFFQAGEGEQYF. CDR3 bases read: TGTGCCAGCAGTTTTTTTCAAGCGGGAGAGGGCGAG.

This clone was seen at least ten times. Sequencing ends 3 residues short of the CDR3 end; the germline J gene provides the rest. The sample contains more than one DNA sequence encoding this CDR3. The V call is TRBV19, the J call TRBJ2-7; TRBD1 agrees at 8 bases. The germline V gene encodes CDR1 LNHDA and CDR2 SQIVND (reference sequence). The CDR3 consists of 13 residues. V lost 0 bases to trimming and J lost 6 bases; unmatched junction nucleotides: 1. CDR3 DNA, as far as it was read: TGTGCCAGTAGTATAGACAGGGGGCTCGAG. Its protein product is CASSIDRGLE. In full, the CDR3 is CASSIDRGLEQYF.

This clone was seen a handful of times. The read falls 3 residues short of the CDR3 end, and the missing part is taken from the germline J gene. The genes are TRBV7-6 and TRBJ2-5, with 11 positions matching TRBD1. From germline, CDR1 is SGHVS and CDR2 FNYEAQ. CDR3 length equals 17 residues. The CDR3 bases that were read are TGTGCCAGCAGCTTAGCGCCGGCGGGACAGGGGGGAGATACC. It codes for CASSLAPAGQGGDT. Given in full, the CDR3 is CASSLAPAGQGGDTQYF.

This clone was detected many times. The read finishes 3 residues shy of the CDR3 end, and the germline J gene is used to complete it. The rearrangement joins TRBV10-3 to TRBJ1-1; TRBD1 is a possible D gene (6 bases). The CDR3 extends over 14 amino acids. Per the germline V gene, CDR1 is ENHRY and CDR2 is SYGVKD. Trimming removed 9 bases from V and 0 bases from J, with 14 bases in between. CDR3 sequence: CAMRTEAMNTEAFF. Partial CDR3 DNA: TGTGCCATGAGGACAGAGGCCATGAACACTGAA.

This clone was seen many times. The DNA ends 3 residues before the CDR3 does, and the rest of the CDR3 is filled in from the germline J gene. This chain uses TRBV18 with TRBJ2-5; D is ambiguous. The V and J ends lost 3 bases and 0 bases respectively, with 5 bases between them. The CDR3 runs 13 residues. The germline V gene has CDR1 KGHSH and CDR2 LQKENI. CDR3 amino acids: CASSPLHQETQYF. CDR3 bases read: TGTGCCAGCTCACCCCTCCACCAAGAGACC.

This clone has at least ten counts. Read coverage stops 3 residues before the CDR3 terminus; the germline J gene supplies the remainder. The V call is TRBV3-1 (or the pseudogene TRBV3-2), the J call TRBJ2-1; possibly TRBD2 for D (5 bases). This CDR3 comprises 15 residues. Germline loops: CDR1 LGHDT, CDR2 YNNKEL (reference sequence). V lost 4 bases, J lost 0 bases, and 10 bases lay in between. The part of the CDR3 DNA that was read is TGTGCCAGCAGCCGTAGCGCGAGCTCCTACAATGAG. Its translation is CASSRSASSYNE. The entire CDR3 is CASSRSASSYNEQFF.

This clone was counted ten times or more. The read ends 3 residues early relative to the CDR3; the germline J gene fills the gap. The rearrangement joins TRBV19 to TRBJ2-1; D might be TRBD1 (5 bases). Trimming took off 5 bases at V and 4 bases at J, with 12 bases between the two ends. Germline lookup yields CDR1 LNHDA and CDR2 SQIVND (reference sequence). The CDR3 extends over 14 amino acids. CDR3 DNA (partial): TGTGCCAGTAGTGCCGGACAAAATTACAATGAG. Residues: CASSAGQNYNE. The full CDR3 protein is CASSAGQNYNEQFF.

By proportion, this clone is medium-sized (0.01 to 0.1%). The covered CDR3 bases are TGTGCCAGCTCACCATGGCAGGGGGAAAAA. Protein product: CASSPWQGEK. The full CDR3 protein is CASSPWQGEKLFF. The chain uses TRBV18 and TRBJ1-4; maybe TRBD1 (6 bases). The read halts 3 residues ahead of the CDR3 end, with the missing end drawn from the germline J gene. Trimming shortened V by 2 bases and J by 8 bases, and 9 bases separated the two germline ends. The germline V gene encodes CDR1 KGHSH and CDR2 LQKENI. The CDR3 totals 13 residues.

This clone showed up many times. The CDR3 end lies 3 residues beyond the end of the read and is filled in from the germline J gene. This sequence joins TRBV20-1 and TRBJ2-5, with a weak D call TRBD1 (6 bases). Between the trimmed V and J ends, which lost 7 bases and 5 bases, there was a span of 14 bases. The CDR3 extends over 12 amino acids. The germline V gene has CDR1 DFQATT and CDR2 SNEGSKA (reference sequence). The CDR3 loop is CSGNRVVETQYF. Incomplete CDR3 DNA: TGCAGTGGCAACAGGGTTGTGGAGACC.

This clone was detected ten times or more. Read data end 3 residues before the CDR3 end; the end is taken from the germline J gene. The genes are TRBV5-6 and TRBJ2-2; no definite D call. The V end lost 0 bases, the J end lost 1 base, and 7 bases lay between the germline ends. The CDR3 contains 15 residues. CDR1 is SGHDT, CDR2 YYEEEE, per germline. The CDR3 DNA, read in part, is TGTGCCAGCAGCTTGGGCAGGAAGAACACCGGGGAG. The encoded protein is CASSLGRKNTGE. The full CDR3 reads CASSLGRKNTGELFF. Supplemented by reference TRBV5-6 and TRBJ2-2, the full variable domain reads DAGVTQSPTHLIKTRGQQVTLRCSPKSGHDTVSWYQQALGQGPQFIFQYYEEEERQRGNFPDRFSGHQFPNYSSELNVNALLLGDSALYLCASSLGRKNTGELFFGEGSRLTVL.

This clone has at least ten counts. The read ends 3 residues early relative to the CDR3; the germline J gene fills the gap. The chain combines TRBV20-1 with TRBJ2-7; D may be TRBD1 (7 bases). Germline V lookup: CDR1 DFQATT, CDR2 SNEGSKA (reference sequence). The CDR3 runs 18 residues. The germline V and J ends were trimmed by 0 bases and 6 bases, with 27 bases remaining between them. CDR3 loop: CSARDRRGRGFASGEQYF. Incomplete CDR3 DNA: TGCAGTGCTAGAGATCGGAGGGGGCGAGGCTTCGCATCCGGCGAG.

This clone was counted at least ten times. The sequenced CDR3 bases are TGTGCCAGCAGTCGGACAGCAAGGCTTATGTACGAG. Translated, it gives CASSRTARLMYE. Given in full, the CDR3 is CASSRTARLMYEQYF. V gene TRBV12-3 or TRBV12-4 combines with J gene TRBJ2-7; D may be TRBD1 (6 bases). The read terminates 3 residues ahead of where the CDR3 ends, so the germline J gene completes it. V was pared by 5 bases and J by 4 bases, with 18 bases between. This CDR3 spans 15 amino acids.

At least ten counts were recorded for this clone. The CDR3 end falls 3 residues outside the read, so it is completed with the germline J gene. The rearrangement links TRBV28 to TRBJ2-7, with 12 bases lining up with TRBD1. In germline, CDR1 is MDHEN, CDR2 SYDVKM. This CDR3 has 16 residues. The junction had 9 bases not matched to a gene; V was cut back by 4 bases and J by 5 bases. CDR3 bases read: TGTGCCAGCAGTTCCCCCGGGACAGGGGGCGGCCACGAG. It encodes CASSSPGTGGGHE. The entire CDR3 protein is CASSSPGTGGGHEQYF. The complete variable domain, with remaining parts taken from reference TRBV28 and TRBJ2-7, reads DVKVTQSSRYLVKRTGEKVFLECVQDMDHENMFWYRQDPGLGLRLIYFSYDVKMKEKGDIPEGYSVSREKKERFSLILESASTNQTSMYLCASSSPGTGGGHEQYFGPGTRLTVT.

This clone has ten or more counts. The CDR3 end is not reached by the read, which stops 3 residues before it; the germline J gene fills it in. V usage is TRBV7-2 and J usage is TRBJ2-5; no definite D call. V lost 3 bases to trimming and J lost 7 bases, with 15 bases between them. Germline V gene sequence: CDR1 SGHTA, CDR2 FQGNSA. CDR3 length: 14 amino acids. CDR3 sequence reads: CASSLGRIDGTQYF. The CDR3 DNA, read in part, is TGTGCCAGCAGCTTGGGCAGGATTGACGGGACC.

At least ten counts were recorded for this clone. The read gets to within 3 residues of the CDR3 end, and the germline J gene fills in the rest. The gene calls are TRBV19 and TRBJ2-3, with a weak D call TRBD1 (5 bases). There are 13 residues in the CDR3. Germline values: CDR1 LNHDA, CDR2 SQIVND (reference sequence). The sequenced part of the CDR3 DNA is TGTGCCAGTAGTATACAAGGCCAGGGCACG. As protein: CASSIQGQGT. The complete CDR3 sequence is CASSIQGQGTQYF. The full variable domain, in which reference TRBV19 and TRBJ2-3 provide the parts outside the CDR3, is DGGITQSPKYLFRKEGQNVTLSCEQNLNHDAMYWYRQDPGQGLRLIYYSQIVNDFQKGDIAEGYSVSREKKESFPLTVTSAQKNPTAFYLCASSIQGQGTQYFGPGTRLTVL.

There are many counts of this clone. Sequencing ends 3 residues short of the CDR3 end; the germline J gene provides the rest. The genes are TRBV19 and TRBJ2-3; 7 positions agree with TRBD2. The CDR3 extends over 15 amino acids. Germline CDR1 LNHDA, CDR2 SQIVND (reference sequence). J lost 2 bases, V lost 6 bases, and 8 bases had no gene match. CDR3 sequence: CASSFGTTTTDTQYF. CDR3 DNA (partial): TGTGCCAGTAGCTTTGGGACTACCACCACAGATACG.

In this sample, this clone turned up many times. Sequencing ends 3 residues short of the CDR3 end; the germline J gene provides the rest. The V call is TRBV10-3, the J call TRBJ2-5; no clear D. This CDR3 comprises 12 residues. Germline V gene lookup returns CDR1 ENHRY and CDR2 SYGVKD. V was pared by 8 bases and J by 2 bases, with 9 bases between. CDR3 residues: CAIAGLQETQYF. CDR3 DNA, as far as it was read: TGTGCCATCGCCGGTCTACAAGAGACC.

On this clone itself: Read data end 3 residues before the CDR3 end; the end is taken from the germline J gene. The chain links TRBV27 to TRBJ2-7; 12 bases line up with TRBD2. Germline CDR1 and CDR2: MNHEY and SMNVEV (reference sequence). V was clipped by 6 bases and J by 5 bases; unmatched bases: 5. CDR3 length: 14 residues. This CDR3 is CASSLTSGSNEQYF. Partial CDR3 DNA: TGTGCCAGCAGCCTGACTAGCGGGAGCAACGAG.

This clone was observed many times. The chain's CDR3 is CSALTSGSNEQFF. The sequenced part of the CDR3 DNA is TGCAGTGCTCTAACTAGCGGGAGCAATGAG. J is TRBJ2-1 and V is TRBV20-1; 11 bases align to TRBD2. The read stops 3 residues short of the end of the CDR3; the missing end is completed from the germline J gene. Germline loops: CDR1 DFQATT, CDR2 SNEGSKA (reference sequence). The CDR3 is 13 residues long. With 5 bases clipped from V and 6 bases from J, the junction kept 3 bases outside the gene matches.

This clone was counted many times. Read sequence stops 3 residues before the CDR3 end, and the germline J gene provides the missing end. The J gene is TRBJ1-1, the V gene TRBV5-1; 8 positions agree with TRBD1. The CDR3 is made up of 16 amino acids. Germline V gene sequence: CDR1 SGHRS, CDR2 YFSETQ. The trim removed 0 bases at V and 2 bases at J, leaving 6 bases unmatched. CDR3 loop: CASSLDVPGGNTEAFF. CDR3 DNA, as far as it was read: TGCGCCAGCAGCTTGGATGTTCCAGGGGGCAACACTGAA. The variable domain in full, with the rest retrieved from reference TRBV5-1 and TRBJ1-1, is KAGVTQTPRYLIKTRGQQVTLSCSPISGHRSVSWYQQTPGQGLQFLFEYFSETQRNKGNFPGRFSGRQFSNSRSEMNVSTLELGDSALYLCASSLDVPGGNTEAFFGQGTRLTVV.

This clone has a count of ten or more. The CDR3 end is not reached by the read, which stops 3 residues before it; the germline J gene fills it in. The chain carries TRBV10-3 and TRBJ1-6; D possibly corresponds to TRBD1 (6 bases). With 5 bases removed from V and 7 bases from J, the gap between germline ends came to 12 bases. This CDR3 has 14 amino acids. CDR1 is ENHRY and CDR2 is SYGVKD in the germline V gene. The CDR3 sequence is CAISLAGDNSPLHF. CDR3 DNA, as far as it was read: TGTGCCATCAGTTTGGCAGGGGACAATTCACCC.

This clone was seen ten or more times. Coverage ceases 3 residues before the CDR3 finishes, and the germline J gene fills in the end. The gene calls are TRBV20-1 and TRBJ2-1; a possible D gene is TRBD2 (6 bases). Trimming shortened V by 6 bases and J by 3 bases, and 12 bases separated the two germline ends. The CDR3 totals 13 residues. Germline values: CDR1 DFQATT, CDR2 SNEGSKA (reference sequence). The DNA read from the CDR3 is TGCAGTGCGACCCTGGGGGGCTACAATGAG. Its protein product is CSATLGGYNE. The complete CDR3 protein is CSATLGGYNEQFF.

This clone has ten or more counts. From the germline J gene comes the end of the CDR3, since the read stops 3 residues before it. The V call is TRBV5-1, the J call TRBJ1-1, with 9 bases aligning to TRBD1. V lost 2 bases, J lost 4 bases, and 15 bases stayed unmatched. The germline V gene has CDR1 SGHRS and CDR2 YFSETQ. The CDR3 consists of 18 residues. The CDR3 sequence is CASSFWGTGGGSGTEAFF. The sequenced part of the CDR3 DNA is TGCGCCAGCAGCTTCTGGGGAACAGGGGGCGGCTCGGGCACTGAA.